The 4 T cell receptor beta chains in this list originate from one sample, sequenced in a study of blood T cell repertoires in COVID-19. Generated by immunoSEQ multiplex PCR, the TCRdb table keeps only in-frame clones and is missing some. The sample gives under 200,000 clones, about 89% of which show up once; about 3.5% is in the top ten. Specimen: peripheral blood. The source is a man between 65 and 79 years old with acute or convalescent COVID-19.

CDR3 coding DNA: TGTGCCAGCAGTTTCTCCACCGGGGGGGATACGCAGTATTTT. This sequence encodes CASSFSTGGDTQYF. The chain joins TRBV27 to TRBJ2-3, with TRBD2 matching over 7 bases. This CDR3 has 14 amino acids. Germline assignment: CDR1 MNHEY and CDR2 SMNVEV (reference sequence). With V trimmed by 3 bases and J by 6 bases, 6 bases remained unmatched.

This clone was detected only once. The gene calls are TRBV6-5 and TRBJ1-2, with D perhaps matching TRBD1 (5 bases). This CDR3 is built from 11 residues. In germline, CDR1 is MNHEY, CDR2 SVGAGI. The V end lost 5 bases, the J end lost 7 bases, and 8 bases lay between the germline ends. CDR3 amino acids: CASSPGGGYTF. DNA of the CDR3: TGTGCCAGCAGTCCGGGGGGTGGCTACACCTTC.

The chain employs TRBV5-1 and TRBJ1-4; 7 bases match TRBD1. The V gene end was trimmed by 4 bases and the J gene end by 8 bases; junction bases not matched to a gene: 8. CDR3 size: 14 residues. Per the germline V gene, CDR1 is SGHRS and CDR2 is YFSETQ. The CDR3 region has the DNA TGCGCCAGCAGCCTCGACAGGGTTGACGAAAAACTGTTTTTT. Its translation: CASSLDRVDEKLFF.

This sequence joins TRBV7-9 and TRBJ1-6; D is ambiguous. The V and J ends lost 1 base and 9 bases respectively, with 4 bases between them. In germline, CDR1 is SEHNR, CDR2 FQNEAQ (reference sequence). This CDR3 is 12 amino acids long. Here the CDR3 reads CASSLVSSPLHF. The CDR3 nucleotides are TGTGCCAGCAGCTTAGTTAGTTCACCCCTCCACTTT.